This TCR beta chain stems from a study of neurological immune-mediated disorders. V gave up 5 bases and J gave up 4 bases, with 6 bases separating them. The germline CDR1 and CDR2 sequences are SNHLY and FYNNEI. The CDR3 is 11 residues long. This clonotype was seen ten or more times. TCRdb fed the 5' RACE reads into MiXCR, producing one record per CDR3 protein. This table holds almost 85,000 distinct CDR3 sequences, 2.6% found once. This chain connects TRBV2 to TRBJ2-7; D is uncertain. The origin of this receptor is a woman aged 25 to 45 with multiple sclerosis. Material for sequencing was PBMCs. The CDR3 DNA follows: TGTGCCAGCAGTTCTCGATACGAGCAGTACTTC. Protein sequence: CASSSRYEQYF.